This T cell receptor beta chain derives from a study of tumor-infiltrating lymphocytes in primary liver carcinoma. At the level of the study: Ages ranged from 30 to 69, with HCC or mixed HCC-cholangiocarcinoma. Study-level findings and limits: Compared with tumor region pairs, tumor-adjacent and tumor-blood pairs overlapped less. Significantly greater top-250-clone fractions characterized tumors relative to blood (p = 0.039).

Germline DNA was extracted alongside blood RNA, which was obtained from unsorted whole blood. No patient had received treatment, and all had chronic HBV infection. TCR beta cDNA was reverse-transcribed from about 500 ng of total RNA. The reaction used a constant-region primer and ProtoScript II reverse transcriptase. ARM-PCR, slightly modified, supplied the TCR beta libraries through three nested multiplex PCR rounds. TRBV1-TRBV30 forward primers paired with a C-beta reverse primer drove the first two PCR rounds, about 9 cycles each. TCRdb reprocessed the multiplex PCR reads via MiXCR and lists one record per CDR3 protein. The table lists about 330,000 distinct CDR3 sequences, about 65% of them singletons. V was clipped by 0 bases and J by 1 base, with 10 bases between them. Germline assignment: CDR1 MNHNS and CDR2 SASEGT. CDR3 length: 17 amino acids. This clonotype was observed a handful of times. What it binds is not known.

The rearrangement joins TRBV6-1 to TRBJ1-6; the D gene is possibly TRBD1 (5 bases). Specimen: peripheral blood. The source of this sequence is a man aged 35-49 years with primary liver carcinoma and hepatitis B virus infection. The DNA of the CDR3 is TGTGCCAGCAGTGAAGCGGAGGGGTGGTCCTATAATTCACCCCTCCACTTT. Its translation: CASSEAEGWSYNSPLHF.